This T cell receptor beta chain was observed in a study of blood T cell repertoires in COVID-19. At the level of the study: Collection of acute and convalescent COVID-19 samples took place in the United States, Italy and Spain. From T cells, B-cell-depleted T cells, or PBMCs came the material, which was cDNA or gDNA.

Original processing methods: Researchers report that nucleated cell counts were estimated from reference gene primer amplification. Only in-frame clones appear in the TCRdb table, and some are missing; sequencing was by immunoSEQ multiplex PCR. D and trimming were read from the DNA, whereas the V and J calls and clone size are those reported in that table. This sample has around 56,000 clones, with approximately 90% found just once. Sequences were obtained from peripheral blood. The receptor's source is a man older than 75 with acute or convalescent COVID-19.

The CDR3, as DNA: TGTGCCAGCAGTTTCCGGGACAGGGGAATAGACACTGAAGCTTTCTTT. Amino acids: CASSFRDRGIDTEAFF. The chain uses TRBV6-5 and TRBJ1-1; 10 bases align to TRBD1. Trimming took 4 bases from V and 3 from J; bases not matched to a gene: 8. The germline V gene has CDR1 MNHEY and CDR2 SVGAGI. This CDR3 region has 16 residues.